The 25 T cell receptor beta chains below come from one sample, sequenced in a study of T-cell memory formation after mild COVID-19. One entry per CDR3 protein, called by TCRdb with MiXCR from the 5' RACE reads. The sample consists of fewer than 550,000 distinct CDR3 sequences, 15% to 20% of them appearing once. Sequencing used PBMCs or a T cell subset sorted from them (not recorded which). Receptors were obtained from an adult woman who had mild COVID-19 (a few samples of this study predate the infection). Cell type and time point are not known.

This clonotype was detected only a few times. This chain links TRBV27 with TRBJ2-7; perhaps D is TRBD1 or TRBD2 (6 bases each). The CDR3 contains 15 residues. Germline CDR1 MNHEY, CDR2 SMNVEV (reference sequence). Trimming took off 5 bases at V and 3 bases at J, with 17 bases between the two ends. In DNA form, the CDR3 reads TGTGCCAGCAGTCCGGGGGCTGGGCGCCTCTACGAGCAGTACTTC. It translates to CASSPGAGRLYEQYF.

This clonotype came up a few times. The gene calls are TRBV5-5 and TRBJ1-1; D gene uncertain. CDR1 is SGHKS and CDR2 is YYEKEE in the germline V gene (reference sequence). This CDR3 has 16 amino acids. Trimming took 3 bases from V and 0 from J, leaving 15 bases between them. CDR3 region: CASSSYFGRLNTEAFF. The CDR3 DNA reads TGTGCCAGCAGCTCATACTTTGGACGGCTGAACACTGAAGCTTTCTTT.

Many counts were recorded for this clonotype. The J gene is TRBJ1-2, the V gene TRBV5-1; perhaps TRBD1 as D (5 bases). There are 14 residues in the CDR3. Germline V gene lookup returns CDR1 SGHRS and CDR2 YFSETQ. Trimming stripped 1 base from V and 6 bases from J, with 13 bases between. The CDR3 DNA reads TGCGCCAGCAGCTTGAGTGGGACCAACGATGGCTACACCTTC. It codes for CASSLSGTNDGYTF.

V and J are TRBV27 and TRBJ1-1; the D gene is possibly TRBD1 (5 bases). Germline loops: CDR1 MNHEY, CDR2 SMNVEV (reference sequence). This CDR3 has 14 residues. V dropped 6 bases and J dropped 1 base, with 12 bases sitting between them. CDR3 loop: CASSPLDKNTEAFF. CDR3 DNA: TGTGCCAGCAGCCCGTTGGACAAGAACACTGAAGCTTTCTTT.

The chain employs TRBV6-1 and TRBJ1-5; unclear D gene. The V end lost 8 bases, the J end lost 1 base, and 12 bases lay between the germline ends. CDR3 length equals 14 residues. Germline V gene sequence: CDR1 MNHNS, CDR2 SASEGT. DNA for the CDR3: TGTGCCAGCTCACCGGGGATAAGCAATCAGCCCCAGCATTTT. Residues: CASSPGISNQPQHF.

The CDR3 here is CSARRGGRETQYF. The CDR3 nucleotides read TGCAGTGCTAGGCGGGGCGGGAGAGAGACCCAGTACTTC. V usage is TRBV20-1 and J usage is TRBJ2-5; 7 nucleotides agree with TRBD2. From germline, CDR1 is DFQATT and CDR2 SNEGSKA (reference sequence). J gave up 4 bases and V 3 bases, and 5 bases lay outside the gene matches. The CDR3 length is 13 residues.

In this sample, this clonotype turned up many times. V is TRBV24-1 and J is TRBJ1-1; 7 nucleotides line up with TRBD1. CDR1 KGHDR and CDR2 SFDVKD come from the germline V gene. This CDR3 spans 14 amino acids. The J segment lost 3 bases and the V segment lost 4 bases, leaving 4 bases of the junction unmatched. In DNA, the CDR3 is TGTGCCACCAGTGAATCAGGGGGGCACACTGAAGCTTTCTTT. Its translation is CATSESGGHTEAFF.

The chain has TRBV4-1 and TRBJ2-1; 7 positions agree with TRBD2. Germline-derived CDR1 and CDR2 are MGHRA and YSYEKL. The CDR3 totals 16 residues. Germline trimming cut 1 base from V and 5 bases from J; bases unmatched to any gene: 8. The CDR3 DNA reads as TGCGCCAGCAGCCAAGTCGTTGAGGGGACTAACAATGAGCAGTTCTTC. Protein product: CASSQVVEGTNNEQFF.

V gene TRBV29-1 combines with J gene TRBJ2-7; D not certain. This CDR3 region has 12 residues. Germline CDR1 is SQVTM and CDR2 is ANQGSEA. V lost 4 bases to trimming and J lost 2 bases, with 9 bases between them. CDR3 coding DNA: TGCAGCGTTGTGGCTAGGGCCTACGAGCAGTACTTC. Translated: CSVVARAYEQYF.

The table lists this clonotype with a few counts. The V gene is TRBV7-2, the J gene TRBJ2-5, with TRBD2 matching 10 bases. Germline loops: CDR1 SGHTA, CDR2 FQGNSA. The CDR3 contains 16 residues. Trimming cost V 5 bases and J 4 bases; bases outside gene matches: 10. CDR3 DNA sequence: TGTGCCAGCAGCCTGAGCGGGGGGGCCTCGGGAGAGACCCAGTACTTC. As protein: CASSLSGGASGETQYF.

The CDR3 protein is CASSVGVSTDTQYF. Here the CDR3 DNA reads TGTGCCAGCAGCGTCGGGGTTAGCACAGATACGCAGTATTTT. The J gene is TRBJ2-3, the V gene TRBV9; D is possibly TRBD2 (5 bases). From germline, CDR1 is SGDLS and CDR2 YYNGEE. The length of the CDR3 is 14 residues. The V end was cut by 2 bases, the J end by 0 bases, with 7 bases between.

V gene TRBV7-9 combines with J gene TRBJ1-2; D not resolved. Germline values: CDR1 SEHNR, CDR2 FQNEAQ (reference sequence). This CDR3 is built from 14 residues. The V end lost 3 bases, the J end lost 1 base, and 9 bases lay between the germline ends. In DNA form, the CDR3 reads TGTGCCAGCAGCTTCCCAGGAGGTAACTATGGCTACACCTTC. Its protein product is CASSFPGGNYGYTF.

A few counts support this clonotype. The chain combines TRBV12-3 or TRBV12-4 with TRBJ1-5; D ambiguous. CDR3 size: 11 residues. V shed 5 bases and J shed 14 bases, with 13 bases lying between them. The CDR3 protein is CASSTLGRKHF. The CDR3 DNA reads TGTGCCAGCAGTACCCTAGGCAGGAAGCATTTT.

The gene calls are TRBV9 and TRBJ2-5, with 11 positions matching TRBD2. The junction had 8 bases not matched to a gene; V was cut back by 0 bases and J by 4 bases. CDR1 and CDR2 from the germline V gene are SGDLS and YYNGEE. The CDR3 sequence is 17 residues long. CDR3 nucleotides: TGTGCCAGCAGCGTAGATGAGACTAGCGGGGAAGGAGAGACCCAGTACTTC. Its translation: CASSVDETSGEGETQYF.

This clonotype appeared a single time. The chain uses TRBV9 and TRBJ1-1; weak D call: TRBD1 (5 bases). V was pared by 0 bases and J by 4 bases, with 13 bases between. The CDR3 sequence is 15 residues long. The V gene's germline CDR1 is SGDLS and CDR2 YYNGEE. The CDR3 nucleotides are TGTGCCAGCAGCGTAGTAAGCGGGGGGTTCACTGAAGCTTTCTTT. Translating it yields CASSVVSGGFTEAFF.

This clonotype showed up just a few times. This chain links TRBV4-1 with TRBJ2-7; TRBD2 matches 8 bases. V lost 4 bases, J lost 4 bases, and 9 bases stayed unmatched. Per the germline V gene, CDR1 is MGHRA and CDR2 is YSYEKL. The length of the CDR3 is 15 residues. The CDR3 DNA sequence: TGCGCCAGCAGCCCGAGCGGGGGCCAGAGATACGAGCAGTACTTC. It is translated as CASSPSGGQRYEQYF.

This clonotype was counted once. The CDR3 sequence: CSAQGYEQFF. As DNA, the CDR3 is TGCAGCGCTCAGGGCTATGAGCAGTTCTTC. V is TRBV29-1 and J is TRBJ2-1; D is perhaps TRBD1 (5 bases). Germline assignment: CDR1 SQVTM and CDR2 ANQGSEA. The V end was cut by 7 bases, the J end by 8 bases, with 9 bases between. The CDR3 is made up of 10 amino acids.

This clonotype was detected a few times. CDR3 DNA sequence: TGTGCCAGCTCACCTGCAGGGGGCCCTGAAGCTTTCTTT. Translated, it gives CASSPAGGPEAFF. The V call is TRBV18, the J call TRBJ1-1; TRBD1 aligns across 8 bases. Germline values: CDR1 KGHSH, CDR2 LQKENI. V shed 3 bases, J shed 6 bases, and the junction held 3 bases outside the gene matches. This CDR3 comprises 13 residues.

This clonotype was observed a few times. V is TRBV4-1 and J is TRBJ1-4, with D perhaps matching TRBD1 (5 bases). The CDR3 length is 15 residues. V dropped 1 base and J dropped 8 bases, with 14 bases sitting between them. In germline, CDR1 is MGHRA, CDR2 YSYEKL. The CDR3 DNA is TGCGCCAGCAGCCAAGGTTCGGGGACGGGGGAAAAACTGTTTTTT. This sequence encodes CASSQGSGTGEKLFF.

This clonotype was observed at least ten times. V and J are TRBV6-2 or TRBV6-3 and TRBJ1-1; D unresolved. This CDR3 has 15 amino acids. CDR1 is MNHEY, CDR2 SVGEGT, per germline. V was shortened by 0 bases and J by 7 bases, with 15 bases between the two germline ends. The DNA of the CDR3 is TGTGCCAGCAGTTACTCGTTACGCATCGGCGGTGAAGCTTTCTTT. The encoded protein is CASSYSLRIGGEAFF.

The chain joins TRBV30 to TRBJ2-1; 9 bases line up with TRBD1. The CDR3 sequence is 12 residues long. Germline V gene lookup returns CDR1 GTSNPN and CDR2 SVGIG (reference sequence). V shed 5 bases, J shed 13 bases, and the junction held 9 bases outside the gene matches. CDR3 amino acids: CAWSRDREFQFF. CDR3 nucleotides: TGTGCCTGGTCCCGGGACAGGGAGTTCCAGTTCTTC.

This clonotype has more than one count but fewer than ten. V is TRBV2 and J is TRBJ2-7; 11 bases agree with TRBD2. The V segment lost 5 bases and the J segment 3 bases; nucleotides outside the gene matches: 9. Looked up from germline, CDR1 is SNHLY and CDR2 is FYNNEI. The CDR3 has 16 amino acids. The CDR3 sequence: CASSQKTSGKIYEQYF. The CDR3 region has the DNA TGTGCCAGCAGTCAAAAGACTAGCGGGAAAATCTACGAGCAGTACTTC.

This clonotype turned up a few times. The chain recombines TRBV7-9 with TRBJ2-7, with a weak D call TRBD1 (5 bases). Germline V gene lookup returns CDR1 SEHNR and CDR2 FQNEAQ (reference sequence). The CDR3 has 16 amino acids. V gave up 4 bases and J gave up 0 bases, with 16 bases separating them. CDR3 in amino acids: CASSSRQTGSSYEQYF. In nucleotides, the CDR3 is TGTGCCAGCAGCTCCAGACAGACCGGATCCTCCTACGAGCAGTACTTC.

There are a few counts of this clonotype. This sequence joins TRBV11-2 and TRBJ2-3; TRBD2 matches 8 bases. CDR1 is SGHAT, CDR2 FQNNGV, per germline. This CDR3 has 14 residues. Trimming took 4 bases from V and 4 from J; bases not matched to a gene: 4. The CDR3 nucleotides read TGTGCCAGCAGCTCGGGACTAGTCGCAGATACGCAGTATTTT. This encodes CASSSGLVADTQYF. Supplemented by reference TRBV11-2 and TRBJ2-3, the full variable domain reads EAGVAQSPRYKIIEKRQSVAFWCNPISGHATLYWYQQILGQGPKLLIQFQNNGVVDDSQLPKDRFSAERLKGVDSTLKIQPAKLEDSAVYLCASSSGLVADTQYFGPGTRLTVL.

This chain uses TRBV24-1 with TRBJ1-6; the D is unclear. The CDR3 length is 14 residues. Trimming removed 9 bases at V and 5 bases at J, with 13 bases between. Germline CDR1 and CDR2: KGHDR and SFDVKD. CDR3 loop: CATAQLRNNSPLHF. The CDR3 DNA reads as TGTGCCACCGCCCAGCTCCGGAATAATTCACCCCTCCACTTT.